The 17 T cell receptor beta chains below were found in one sample sequenced in a study of regulatory T cells in long-lasting Graves disease. Both iRepertoire HTBI primers and Arm-PCR of CDR3 regions were used to build the TCR beta libraries. TCRdb analysed the multiplex PCR reads with MiXCR anew, one entry per CDR3 protein. The data contain around 450,000 distinct CDR3 sequences, roughly 17% of them singletons. The time point denotes: newly diagnosed GD, antithyroid drugs for less than 3 months. Preparation of the TCR library used RNA extracted from PBMCs. The sample was also linked to a second study, of T cells in Graves' hyperthyroidism and ophthalmopathy.

Sequencing was performed on peripheral blood mononuclear cells (PBMCs), taken at new diagnosis, from a patient treated with antithyroid drugs. These receptors all stem from a man in his forties with Graves disease.

In this sample, this clonotype turned up many times. The genes are TRBV3-1 and TRBJ2-2; 7 nucleotides line up with TRBD2. V was pared by 6 bases and J by 2 bases, with 6 bases of the junction left unmatched. The CDR3 is 15 residues long. CDR1 LGHDT and CDR2 YNNKEL come from the germline V gene (reference sequence). The CDR3 sequence: CASRKTSANTGELFF. CDR3 DNA sequence: TGTGCCAGCAGGAAAACTAGCGCAAACACCGGGGAGCTGTTTTTT.

This clonotype has just one count. This likely reflects a read error, since a far larger clone is one base away. J is TRBJ2-7 and V is TRBV7-3; D is ambiguous. Germline V CDR1 and CDR2: SGHTA, FQGTGA. The CDR3 spans 13 residues. V dropped 2 bases and J dropped 8 bases, with 13 bases sitting between them. In nucleotides, the CDR3 is TGTGCCAGCAGCTTAGGGCGGCTGTACAAGCAGTACTTC. As protein: CASSLGRLYKQYF.

This clonotype has a count of ten or more. The V call is TRBV5-1, the J call TRBJ2-3; 7 bases are shared with TRBD2. Germline V gene data show CDR1 as SGHRS and CDR2 as YFSETQ. V gave up 0 bases and J gave up 9 bases; unmatched junction bases: 10. The CDR3 consists of 15 residues. The CDR3 bases are TGCGCCAGCAGCTTGGTGTCCCAAACTAGCGACACGCAGTATTTT. It translates to CASSLVSQTSDTQYF.

This clonotype was counted at least ten times. The chain recombines TRBV12-3 or TRBV12-4 with TRBJ2-4, with TRBD2 matching 8 bases. This CDR3 region has 15 residues. The J segment lost 4 bases and the V segment lost 2 bases, leaving 4 bases of the junction unmatched. This CDR3 reads CASSLSGGAKNIQYF. The CDR3 DNA reads TGTGCCAGCAGTTTATCGGGGGGGGCGAAAAACATTCAGTACTTC.

This clonotype was detected ten times or more. The V gene is TRBV29-1, the J gene TRBJ2-7; perhaps TRBD1 as D (6 bases). This CDR3 is built from 16 residues. Deletions cut 0 bases from V and 4 bases from J, with 19 bases between. Germline CDR1 SQVTM, CDR2 ANQGSEA. CDR3 sequence: CSVEDSRAGALYEQYF. CDR3 DNA sequence: TGCAGCGTTGAAGATAGCAGGGCAGGGGCACTGTACGAGCAGTACTTC.

This clonotype was counted a few times. This could be a read error, since a much larger clone is one nucleotide away. This sequence joins TRBV11-2 and TRBJ2-7; D is possibly TRBD2 (5 bases). The germline V and J ends were trimmed by 3 bases and 6 bases, with 15 bases remaining between them. In germline, CDR1 is SGHAT, CDR2 FQNNGV. CDR3 length: 14 residues. The CDR3 coding sequence is TGTGCCAGCAGCTTCAACAGCGGAGCCTGCGAGCAGTACTTC. Translating it yields CASSFNSGACEQYF.

About this clonotype: A much larger clone sits a single nucleotide away, making a read error possible. The chain recombines TRBV6-1 with TRBJ2-4; D possibly matches TRBD1 or TRBD2 (5 bases each). This CDR3 is built from 16 residues. Germline CDR1 is MNHNS and CDR2 is SASEGT. Here the CDR3 DNA reads TGTGCCAGCAGTGAAGGGGGGTGGCTAGCCAAAAACGTTCAGTACTTC. Translated, it gives CASSEGGWLAKNVQYF.

The J gene is TRBJ2-7, the V gene TRBV3-1; D is uncertain. The CDR3 totals 12 residues. The germline CDR1 and CDR2 sequences are LGHDT and YNNKEL (reference sequence). The germline V and J ends were trimmed by 3 bases and 3 bases, with 6 bases remaining between them. The CDR3 spells CASSHGVYEQYF. Here the CDR3 DNA reads TGTGCCAGCAGCCACGGAGTCTACGAGCAGTACTTC.

The chain has TRBV7-9 and TRBJ2-7; 8 nucleotides match TRBD2. V lost 4 bases to trimming and J lost 6 bases; unmatched junction nucleotides: 8. CDR3 length: 14 amino acids. Germline lookup yields CDR1 SEHNR and CDR2 FQNEAQ (reference sequence). The CDR3 protein is CASSSSGSLGEQYF. The CDR3 nucleotides read TGTGCCAGCAGCTCCAGCGGGAGTCTTGGCGAGCAGTACTTC.

The V and J genes are TRBV9 and TRBJ2-2, with TRBD1 as a possible D gene (6 bases). CDR1 is SGDLS, CDR2 YYNGEE, per germline. This CDR3 contains 16 residues. V lost 3 bases and J 6 bases, leaving 18 bases between the germline ends. This chain's CDR3 is CASSAVVTGYAGELFF. CDR3 DNA sequence: TGTGCCAGCAGCGCGGTCGTAACAGGGTATGCCGGGGAGCTGTTTTTT.

This clonotype was seen at least ten times. The chain couples TRBV11-2 to TRBJ2-5; 7 positions agree with TRBD2. The CDR3 extends over 15 amino acids. The germline gives CDR1 SGHAT, CDR2 FQNNGV. With 5 bases clipped from V and 0 bases from J, the junction kept 6 bases outside the gene matches. The CDR3, as DNA: TGTGCCAGCAGCCAGGCCCTAGCGGACCAAGAGACCCAGTACTTC. It yields the protein CASSQALADQETQYF.

The V and J genes are TRBV20-1 and TRBJ2-2; 15 nucleotides match TRBD2. The V and J ends lost 6 bases and 0 bases, in that order; junction bases with no gene match: 5. The germline V gene encodes CDR1 DFQATT and CDR2 SNEGSKA (reference sequence). The CDR3 loop spans 17 amino acids. This CDR3 reads CSARTSGRVSNTGELFF. CDR3 sequence (DNA): TGCAGTGCGAGGACTAGCGGGAGGGTTTCGAACACCGGGGAGCTGTTTTTT.

This clonotype came up many times. The rearrangement uses TRBV28 and TRBJ2-3; D gene uncertain. Germline-derived CDR1 and CDR2 are MDHEN and SYDVKM. CDR3 length equals 12 residues. V lost 7 bases and J 3 bases, leaving 8 bases between the germline ends. Here the CDR3 reads CASTERTDTQYF. In DNA form, the CDR3 reads TGTGCCAGCACCGAGAGGACAGATACGCAGTATTTT.

The chain is built from TRBV24-1 and TRBJ2-1; 7 bases align to TRBD1. CDR3 length: 15 amino acids. With 7 bases clipped from V and 7 bases from J, the junction kept 12 bases outside the gene matches. The germline gives CDR1 KGHDR, CDR2 SFDVKD. CDR3 in DNA: TGTGCCACCAGCCAAGCCGGGACAGTTAATAATGAGCAGTTCTTC. Translation: CATSQAGTVNNEQFF.

V is TRBV18 and J is TRBJ2-7; 8 bases are shared with TRBD1. The V segment lost 6 bases and the J segment 3 bases; nucleotides outside the gene matches: 10. The CDR3 runs 15 residues. Germline values: CDR1 KGHSH, CDR2 LQKENI. The CDR3 is CASSLTGVPFYEQYF. DNA of the CDR3: TGTGCCAGCTCCTTGACAGGGGTCCCTTTCTACGAGCAGTACTTC.

The rearrangement uses TRBV7-9 and TRBJ2-1, with TRBD1 matching 9 bases. V trimming: 6 bases; J trimming: 5 bases; junction bases outside the gene matches: 14. Germline V lookup: CDR1 SEHNR, CDR2 FQNEAQ (reference sequence). The CDR3 is 17 amino acids. CDR3 loop: CASSYQTPGQGDNEQFF. The CDR3 DNA reads TGTGCCAGCAGTTATCAAACCCCGGGACAGGGTGACAATGAGCAGTTCTTC.

This clonotype was seen a few times. V and J are TRBV7-8 and TRBJ2-5; 7 nucleotides line up with TRBD1. CDR3 size: 16 residues. J gave up 1 base and V 4 bases, and 9 bases lay outside the gene matches. CDR1 SGHVS and CDR2 FQNEAQ come from the germline V gene. For the CDR3, the DNA is TGTGCCAGCAGCTCCAACAGGGGTATGGCCCAAGAGACCCAGTACTTC. Its translation is CASSSNRGMAQETQYF. Looking up the rest from reference TRBV7-8 and TRBJ2-5 gives the full variable domain: GAGVSQSPRYKVAKRGQDVALRCDPISGHVSLFWYQQALGQGPEFLTYFQNEAQLDKSGLPSDRFFAERPEGSVSTLKIQRTQQEDSAVYLCASSSNRGMAQETQYFGPGTRLLVL.